The text below deals with one TCR beta chain. A much larger clone differs from this one at a single base, so this may be a read error. This CDR3 is 14 amino acids long. V lost 4 bases to trimming and J lost 12 bases; unmatched junction nucleotides: 8. Per germline, CDR1 SGHDN and CDR2 FVKESK. This entry is derived from a study of CDR3 diversity in severe acne. Via MiXCR, TCRdb re-called the PCR reads, giving one row per CDR3 protein. In the table there are approximately 84,000 distinct CDR3 sequences, roughly 51% of which are singletons. This sequence joins TRBV14 and TRBJ2-1; 11 nucleotides line up with TRBD2. The receptor was derived from a male donor in good health, without acne. The material sequenced was blood. CDR3 in DNA: TGTGCCAGCAGCCGTAGCGGGGGGGCGGCCGGGCAGTTCTTC. Translated, it gives CASSRSGGAAGQFF.